This entry features one T cell receptor (beta chain) sequence. Per the study methods: Reference gene primer amplification gave nucleated cell count estimates. Method: immunoSEQ multiplex PCR; TCRdb's copy keeps in-frame clones and lacks some. That table gives V, J and clone size, and the DNA gave D and trimming. The sample yields approximately 230,000 clones, 75% to 90% seen once. The data stem from a study of blood T cell repertoires in COVID-19. Whole-study context: Sample material is recorded as cDNA or gDNA derived from T cells, B-cell-depleted T cells, or PBMCs.

The CDR3 is made up of 15 amino acids. Trimming took off 1 base at V and 6 bases at J, with 15 bases between the two ends. Looked up from germline, CDR1 is SGHVS and CDR2 is FQNEAQ. The chain joins TRBV7-8 to TRBJ1-2, with D unclear. The receptor was isolated from a man between 25 and 39 years old who had recovered from COVID-19. The sequencing sample was made of peripheral blood. The CDR3 loop reads CASSLGLGEGDGYTF. The CDR3 bases are TGTGCCAGCAGCTTAGGGTTGGGAGAGGGCGATGGCTACACCTTC.